The 24 T cell receptor beta chains given below trace back to one sample, sequenced in a study of immune evolution from preneoplasia to lung adenocarcinoma. TCRdb's table, derived via immunoSEQ multiplex PCR, lists solely in-frame clones and lacks some. The data contain approximately 12,000 clones, about nine tenths of them singletons. Sequencing input: FFPE invasive lung adenocarcinoma tissue. The receptors shown here come from a person aged 65-85 years with invasive lung adenocarcinoma.

The genes are TRBV30 and TRBJ2-4; no reliable D call. Trimming removed 1 base from V and 9 bases from J, with 13 bases in between. The CDR3 is 13 amino acids. Germline V gene sequence: CDR1 GTSNPN, CDR2 SVGIG (reference sequence). The DNA for the CDR3 is TGTGCCTGGAGTGAACCCCCCGCCTCCATTCAGTACTTC. Translation: CAWSEPPASIQYF.

In DNA form, the CDR3 reads TGCGCCAGCAGCAGGGACGTCTACGAGCAGTACTTC. It translates to CASSRDVYEQYF. This chain connects TRBV5-1 to TRBJ2-7, with D possibly being TRBD1 or TRBD2 (5 bases each). Trimming took 4 bases from V and 3 from J, leaving 8 bases between them. CDR1 is SGHRS, CDR2 YFSETQ, per germline. This CDR3 contains 12 residues.

This chain links TRBV5-1 with TRBJ1-1; no clear D gene. CDR3 length equals 16 residues. Trimming shortened V by 0 bases and J by 11 bases, and 23 bases separated the two germline ends. Germline V gives CDR1 SGHRS, CDR2 YFSETQ. CDR3 residues: CASSLEGGRIPGEAFF. The DNA of the CDR3 is TGCGCCAGCAGCTTGGAAGGAGGGCGAATTCCTGGAGAGGCTTTCTTT.

The chain recombines TRBV5-8 with TRBJ1-1, with 8 positions matching TRBD1. J was trimmed by 3 bases and V by 3 bases; bases with no gene match: 7. Germline CDR1 is SGHTS and CDR2 is YDEGEE. The CDR3 loop spans 15 amino acids. CDR3 in amino acids: CASSWKTGVDTEAFF. CDR3 bases: TGTGCCAGCAGCTGGAAGACAGGGGTGGACACTGAAGCTTTCTTT.

V is TRBV6-1 and J is TRBJ1-2; D unclear. CDR1 and CDR2 (germline): MNHNS, SASEGT. CDR3 size: 11 residues. V was cut by 4 bases and J by 4 bases, with 4 bases left in between. CDR3: CASSGGYGYTF. The DNA of the CDR3 is TGTGCCAGCAGTGGCGGCTATGGCTACACCTTC.

This sequence joins TRBV6-1 and TRBJ2-3, with TRBD2 identical over 11 bases. Germline V gene sequence: CDR1 MNHNS, CDR2 SASEGT. The CDR3 loop spans 15 amino acids. The V segment lost 1 base and the J segment 4 bases; nucleotides outside the gene matches: 1. The CDR3 nucleotides are TGTGCCAGCAGTGAAGGGACTAGCGGGTCAGATACGCAGTATTTT. Translated: CASSEGTSGSDTQYF.

The CDR3 reads CASSSDRARNEQFF. CDR3 bases: TGTGCCAGCAGCTCGGACAGGGCAAGGAATGAGCAGTTCTTC. The chain carries TRBV11-1 and TRBJ2-1; TRBD1 aligns across 8 bases. Germline CDR1 SGHAT, CDR2 FQDESV (reference sequence). The CDR3 extends over 14 amino acids. The J segment lost 7 bases and the V segment lost 4 bases, leaving 6 bases of the junction unmatched.

J is TRBJ2-7 and V is TRBV21-1; TRBD2, the table's D call, was not compared with the DNA. TRBV21-1 is classified as a pseudogene. The CDR3 is 20 amino acids. The CDR3 spells CASSKPARVRDPEPSYEQYF. DNA of the CDR3: TGTGCCAGCAGCAAACCAGCCCGGGTTCGCGACCCGGAACCTTCCTACGAGCAGTACTTC.

This rearrangement joins TRBV7-8 to TRBJ2-7; D gene unclear. V dropped 0 bases and J dropped 6 bases, with 9 bases sitting between them. Germline V gives CDR1 SGHVS, CDR2 FQNEAQ. The CDR3 runs 13 residues. The CDR3 protein is CASSLAGVPEQYF. For the CDR3, the DNA is TGTGCCAGCAGCTTAGCCGGTGTACCCGAGCAGTACTTC.

V and J are TRBV19 and TRBJ2-1, with 10 positions matching TRBD2. This CDR3 region has 16 residues. Germline lookup yields CDR1 LNHDA and CDR2 SQIVND (reference sequence). Trimming cost V 3 bases and J 9 bases; bases outside gene matches: 11. The CDR3 is CASSIGLAGVVVEQFF. As DNA, the CDR3 is TGTGCCAGTAGTATTGGGCTAGCGGGGGTAGTGGTTGAGCAGTTCTTC.

This clone was counted a few times. The genes are TRBV19 and TRBJ1-2, with TRBD1 matching over 8 bases. This CDR3 has 15 amino acids. CDR1 and CDR2 (germline): LNHDA, SQIVND (reference sequence). V lost 3 bases to trimming and J lost 8 bases; unmatched junction nucleotides: 11. The CDR3 coding sequence is TGTGCCAGTAGTATCTCTTCTCAGGGGGCTCGAGGCTACACCTTC. It is translated as CASSISSQGARGYTF.

The chain is built from TRBV5-8 and TRBJ2-3; D ambiguous. V was cut by 1 base and J by 6 bases, with 12 bases left in between. Germline V CDR1 and CDR2: SGHTS, YDEGEE. The CDR3 covers 14 residues. In DNA form, the CDR3 reads TGTGCCAGCAGCTTGATCGCCCGCTTGGATACGCAGTATTTT. This encodes CASSLIARLDTQYF.

This clone was observed a handful of times. The chain employs TRBV5-6 and TRBJ1-2; 8 bases are a match to TRBD1. CDR1 is SGHDT, CDR2 YYEEEE, per germline. Losses at the gene ends were 2 bases for V and 4 bases for J; bases not matched to a gene: 7. This CDR3 is built from 15 residues. The DNA for the CDR3 is TGTGCCAGCAGCTTTGCAGGGGGCGGAACCTATGGCTACACCTTC. Protein sequence: CASSFAGGGTYGYTF.

With respect to this clone: Other nucleotide sequences in the sample specify the same CDR3. The chain joins TRBV6-4 to TRBJ1-2; tentative D call: TRBD1 (5 bases). Deletions cut 2 bases from V and 4 bases from J, with 14 bases between. Germline V gene data show CDR1 as MRHNA and CDR2 as SNTAGT. CDR3 length equals 15 residues. CDR3 residues: CASSDPGQGFYGYTF. DNA of the CDR3: TGTGCCAGCAGTGACCCGGGGCAGGGTTTCTATGGCTACACCTTC.

V is TRBV18 and J is TRBJ2-5; 7 nucleotides line up with TRBD1. This CDR3 is built from 13 residues. The germline gives CDR1 KGHSH, CDR2 LQKENI. Unmatched junction bases numbered 6, after V lost 9 bases and J lost 2 bases. CDR3 nucleotide sequence: TGTGCCAGTTCGAGGGACAGTCAAGAGACCCAGTACTTC. It codes for CASSRDSQETQYF.

The chain couples TRBV18 to TRBJ2-3; D uncertain. Between the trimmed V and J ends, which lost 5 bases and 7 bases, there was a span of 13 bases. The germline V gene encodes CDR1 KGHSH and CDR2 LQKENI. The CDR3 runs to 13 residues. CDR3 sequence reads: CASSSDAPHTQYF. In DNA form, the CDR3 reads TGTGCCAGCTCATCCGACGCGCCGCATACGCAGTATTTT.

This clone was found a few times. The rearrangement joins TRBV27 to TRBJ1-1, with 7 nucleotides matching TRBD1. This CDR3 comprises 16 residues. Germline V gene data show CDR1 as MNHEY and CDR2 as SMNVEV (reference sequence). The V gene end was trimmed by 6 bases and the J gene end by 0 bases; junction bases not matched to a gene: 10. The CDR3 region has the DNA TGTGCCAGCAGCCAGACAGGGCTCAGCATGAACACTGAAGCTTTCTTT. Translation: CASSQTGLSMNTEAFF.

The V gene is TRBV7-3, the J gene TRBJ2-2; possible D gene TRBD2, 7 bases. The germline V gene has CDR1 SGHTA and CDR2 FQGTGA. V lost 5 bases to trimming and J lost 2 bases, with 12 bases between them. The CDR3 is made up of 15 amino acids. The CDR3 DNA reads TGTGCCAGCAGCCGGGGGGCGGGCAACACCGGGGAGCTGTTTTTT. It is translated as CASSRGAGNTGELFF.

The chain has TRBV28 and TRBJ1-5, with 9 bases matching TRBD1. This CDR3 contains 16 residues. V lost 3 bases to trimming and J lost 6 bases; unmatched junction nucleotides: 9. CDR1 is MDHEN, CDR2 SYDVKM, per germline. Written as DNA, the CDR3 is TGTGCCAGCAGTTTCCTCCCGGGACAGGGCGTTCAGCCCCAGCATTTT. It yields the protein CASSFLPGQGVQPQHF.

V gene TRBV28 combines with J gene TRBJ2-2; D is perhaps TRBD1 (5 bases). Trimming cost V 4 bases and J 3 bases, with 12 bases left between them. Germline CDR1 is MDHEN and CDR2 is SYDVKM. CDR3 length: 15 amino acids. CDR3 coding DNA: TGTGCCAGCAGTTCAAATCAGGGTTACACCGGGGAGCTGTTTTTT. Translation gives CASSSNQGYTGELFF.

This chain links TRBV10-3 with TRBJ1-4, with TRBD1 identical over 8 bases. Per germline, CDR1 ENHRY and CDR2 SYGVKD. The length of the CDR3 is 15 residues. J lost 4 bases, V lost 6 bases, and 7 bases had no gene match. The CDR3 here is CAIRADRGRNEKLFF. In nucleotides, the CDR3 is TGTGCCATCAGGGCCGACAGGGGCCGTAATGAAAAACTGTTTTTT.

A note on this clone: The junction does not match germline at one end; this may be a read error. This chain joins TRBV15 and TRBJ2-1; TRBD2 aligns across 10 bases. The CDR3 is 19 residues long. Germline CDR1 and CDR2: LNHNV and YYDKDF (reference sequence). The CDR3 DNA is TGTGCCACCAGCACCCCCGAGGGGAGCGGGGGGGCCTCCCACAATGAGCAGTTCTTC. Residues: CATSTPEGSGGASHNEQFF. Variable domain in full (rest from reference TRBV15 and TRBJ2-1): DAMVIQNPRYQVTQFGKPVTLSCSQTLNHNVMYWYQQKSSQAPKLLFHYYDKDFNNEADTPDNFQSRRPNTSFCFLDIRSPGLGDTAMYLCATSTPEGSGGASHNEQFFGPGTRLTVL.

The J gene is TRBJ2-7, the V gene TRBV5-1; 11 bases align to TRBD1. CDR1 is SGHRS and CDR2 is YFSETQ in the germline V gene. The CDR3 spans 18 residues. V was pared by 0 bases and J by 3 bases, with 11 bases of the junction left unmatched. CDR3 coding DNA: TGCGCCAGCAGCTTGGCCGGACAGGGGGCCCAAAACCTCTACGAGCAGTACTTC. This codes for CASSLAGQGAQNLYEQYF.

The chain couples TRBV6-1 to TRBJ2-2; TRBD2 might be the D (6 bases). Deletions cut 9 bases from V and 8 bases from J, with 13 bases between. Per the germline V gene, CDR1 is MNHNS and CDR2 is SASEGT. The CDR3 is made up of 12 amino acids. CDR3 DNA sequence: TGTGCCAGGGACTGGGGGGTTGGGGAGCTGTTTTTT. Its translation is CARDWGVGELFF.